The 20 T cell receptor beta chains below come from one sample, sequenced in a study of shared clonotypes between healthy human individuals. Clones were read by immunoSEQ multiplex PCR, and TCRdb kept only the in-frame ones, dropping some. The sample contains 2 million to 2.5 million clones, around 95% of which appear only once. The source material was naive CD4+ T cells sorted from blood. Noted subset: CD45RA+ positively selected. These receptors were obtained from a man between 18 and 29 years old in good health.

The chain recombines TRBV19 with TRBJ1-1, with D hard to call. The CDR3 runs to 14 residues. Trimming removed 7 bases from V and 4 bases from J, with 16 bases in between. Germline assignment: CDR1 LNHDA and CDR2 SQIVND (reference sequence). This chain's CDR3 is CASTVRGYGTEAFF. CDR3 nucleotides: TGTGCCAGTACGGTTCGGGGATATGGCACTGAAGCTTTCTTT.

The chain carries TRBV6-5 and TRBJ1-1; no reliable D call. V gave up 11 bases and J gave up 5 bases, with 24 bases separating them. Germline CDR1 is MNHEY and CDR2 is SVGAGI. CDR3 length: 15 residues. This chain's CDR3 is CASGSTAVTGTEAFF. The CDR3 bases are TGTGCCTCGGGTTCGACGGCCGTTACGGGTACTGAAGCTTTCTTT.

As concerns this clone: The sample contains more than one DNA sequence encoding this CDR3. CDR3 DNA sequence: TGTGCCAGCAGCTCGGGACTAGCGGGAGGCGAGCAGTACTTC. It yields the protein CASSSGLAGGEQYF. The gene calls are TRBV7-2 and TRBJ2-7; 15 bases map to TRBD2. The germline CDR1 and CDR2 sequences are SGHTA and FQGNSA. V lost 4 bases to trimming and J lost 6 bases; unmatched junction nucleotides: 1. The CDR3 contains 14 residues.

The rearrangement joins TRBV30 to TRBJ2-3; 7 bases are shared with TRBD1. The J segment lost 8 bases and the V segment lost 5 bases, leaving 4 bases of the junction unmatched. Germline CDR1 GTSNPN, CDR2 SVGIG (reference sequence). This CDR3 contains 11 residues. CDR3 DNA sequence: TGTGCCTGGGATACAGGGGTTACGCAGTATTTT. As protein: CAWDTGVTQYF. The full variable domain, rest sourced from reference TRBV30 and TRBJ2-3, is SQTIHQWPATLVQPVGSPLSLECTVEGTSNPNLYWYRQAAGRGLQLLFYSVGIGQISSEVPQNLSASRPQDRQFILSSKKLLLSDSGFYLCAWDTGVTQYFGPGTRLTVL.

The sample holds one count of this clone. The gene calls are TRBV5-1 and TRBJ2-3; 9 positions agree with TRBD1. Trimming took 4 bases from V and 2 from J; bases not matched to a gene: 2. Per the germline V gene, CDR1 is SGHRS and CDR2 is YFSETQ. The CDR3 covers 14 residues. The CDR3 region is CASSRDRDTDTQYF. CDR3 bases: TGCGCCAGCAGCCGGGACAGGGACACAGATACGCAGTATTTT. Full variable domain (rest looked up from reference TRBV5-1 and TRBJ2-3): KAGVTQTPRYLIKTRGQQVTLSCSPISGHRSVSWYQQTPGQGLQFLFEYFSETQRNKGNFPGRFSGRQFSNSRSEMNVSTLELGDSALYLCASSRDRDTDTQYFGPGTRLTVL.

V is TRBV5-1 and J is TRBJ2-1; 13 bases map to TRBD2. This CDR3 has 18 amino acids. After removal of 2 bases from V and 1 base from J, the junction contained 6 bases not matched to a gene. The germline V gene has CDR1 SGHRS and CDR2 YFSETQ. CDR3: CASSFGLAGVGSYNEQFF. The DNA of the CDR3 is TGCGCCAGCAGCTTTGGACTAGCGGGAGTCGGTTCCTACAATGAGCAGTTCTTC. Supplemented by reference TRBV5-1 and TRBJ2-1, the full variable domain reads KAGVTQTPRYLIKTRGQQVTLSCSPISGHRSVSWYQQTPGQGLQFLFEYFSETQRNKGNFPGRFSGRQFSNSRSEMNVSTLELGDSALYLCASSFGLAGVGSYNEQFFGPGTRLTVL.

The chain carries TRBV7-9 and TRBJ2-1; 9 bases fit TRBD1. Trimming at V came to 1 base and at J to 8 bases, leaving 0 bases not matched to a gene. Germline lookup yields CDR1 SEHNR and CDR2 FQNEAQ (reference sequence). The CDR3 is made up of 13 amino acids. The CDR3 DNA follows: TGTGCCAGCAGCTTAGGGACAGGGGATGAGCAGTTCTTC. Its translation: CASSLGTGDEQFF.

As regards this clone: Distinct nucleotide sequences in the sample also encode this CDR3. The chain combines TRBV6-5 with TRBJ1-6; D is unresolved. Germline CDR1 is MNHEY and CDR2 is SVGAGI. Trimming cost V 4 bases and J 7 bases, with 8 bases left between them. The CDR3 has 13 residues. The CDR3 here is CASSSTGNSPLHF. The DNA of the CDR3 is TGTGCCAGCAGTTCGACGGGGAATTCACCCCTCCACTTT.

The chain combines TRBV30 with TRBJ2-6; D is possibly TRBD1 (5 bases). CDR3 length equals 17 residues. The V and J ends lost 3 bases and 2 bases respectively, with 17 bases between them. CDR1 is GTSNPN and CDR2 is SVGIG in the germline V gene (reference sequence). The CDR3: CAWRGQGRPTGANVLTF. The CDR3, as DNA: TGTGCCTGGAGGGGGCAGGGCAGACCGACTGGGGCCAACGTCCTGACTTTC. Full variable domain (rest looked up from reference TRBV30 and TRBJ2-6): SQTIHQWPATLVQPVGSPLSLECTVEGTSNPNLYWYRQAAGRGLQLLFYSVGIGQISSEVPQNLSASRPQDRQFILSSKKLLLSDSGFYLCAWRGQGRPTGANVLTFGAGSRLTVL.

V is TRBV19 and J is TRBJ2-2; 9 bases are shared with TRBD2. CDR1 and CDR2 from the germline V gene are LNHDA and SQIVND (reference sequence). CDR3 length: 14 amino acids. J gave up 5 bases and V 3 bases, and 1 base lay outside the gene matches. The CDR3 nucleotides are TGTGCCAGTAGTATTAGCGGGGGTACCGGGGAGCTGTTTTTT. Encoded protein: CASSISGGTGELFF.

This clone showed up just once. The rearrangement joins TRBV9 to TRBJ2-5; 12 bases are a match to TRBD2. Germline V gene lookup returns CDR1 SGDLS and CDR2 YYNGEE. V dropped 0 bases and J dropped 1; count of bases not matched to a gene: 4. The CDR3 contains 17 residues. CDR3 protein: CASSVGGLAGTQETQYF. The CDR3 nucleotides read TGTGCCAGCAGCGTAGGTGGACTAGCGGGAACCCAAGAGACCCAGTACTTC.

This chain joins TRBV11-2 and TRBJ2-2, with 7 bases aligning to TRBD2. The V gene's germline CDR1 is SGHAT and CDR2 FQNNGV. This CDR3 has 17 residues. The junction had 15 bases not matched to a gene; V was cut back by 4 bases and J by 7 bases. CDR3 region: CASSSLGGTTVGGELFF. CDR3 DNA: TGTGCCAGCAGCTCCCTGGGGGGGACTACAGTGGGCGGGGAGCTGTTTTTT.

The chain couples TRBV6-1 to TRBJ1-2; TRBD1 might be the D (5 bases). The CDR3 runs 15 residues. The germline V gene has CDR1 MNHNS and CDR2 SASEGT. The V end lost 4 bases, the J end lost 4 bases, and 16 bases lay between the germline ends. The CDR3 sequence is CASSGLLGQVYGYTF. CDR3 DNA: TGTGCCAGCAGTGGTCTCCTAGGACAAGTCTATGGCTACACCTTC.

The genes are TRBV19 and TRBJ2-4; D is unclear. Germline values: CDR1 LNHDA, CDR2 SQIVND (reference sequence). CDR3 size: 14 residues. Trimming stripped 9 bases from V and 5 bases from J, with 17 bases between. CDR3 nucleotide sequence: TGTGCCAGCAAAAAGGACGAGCAGCAAAACATTCAGTACTTC. This gives the protein CASKKDEQQNIQYF. The whole variable domain, filled in from reference TRBV19 and TRBJ2-4, reads DGGITQSPKYLFRKEGQNVTLSCEQNLNHDAMYWYRQDPGQGLRLIYYSQIVNDFQKGDIAEGYSVSREKKESFPLTVTSAQKNPTAFYLCASKKDEQQNIQYFGAGTRLSVL.

This clone was counted once. The chain recombines TRBV28 with TRBJ1-1; no firm D call. V lost 5 bases and J 8 bases, leaving 9 bases between the germline ends. CDR3 length: 11 residues. CDR1 MDHEN and CDR2 SYDVKM come from the germline V gene. CDR3 DNA sequence: TGTGCCAGCAGTCCGGCCTCCGAAGCTTTCTTT. Protein product: CASSPASEAFF. Full variable domain (rest looked up from reference TRBV28 and TRBJ1-1): DVKVTQSSRYLVKRTGEKVFLECVQDMDHENMFWYRQDPGLGLRLIYFSYDVKMKEKGDIPEGYSVSREKKERFSLILESASTNQTSMYLCASSPASEAFFGQGTRLTVV.

The V call is TRBV5-1, the J call TRBJ2-3, with a possible D match to TRBD2 (6 bases). Trimming left V 0 bases short and J 0 bases short, with 8 bases between. Germline V gives CDR1 SGHRS, CDR2 YFSETQ. There are 15 residues in the CDR3. CDR3 DNA: TGCGCCAGCAGCTTGGTGCTAGCGAGCACAGATACGCAGTATTTT. The encoded protein is CASSLVLASTDTQYF.

The chain recombines TRBV2 with TRBJ2-3; no firm D call. This CDR3 comprises 18 residues. Trimming took off 8 bases at V and 2 bases at J, with 26 bases between the two ends. CDR1 SNHLY and CDR2 FYNNEI come from the germline V gene. In nucleotides, the CDR3 is TGTGCCAGCCGTGGATTCTATGTTGATCAACTGATCACAGATACGCAGTATTTT. This codes for CASRGFYVDQLITDTQYF.

The chain recombines TRBV6-5 with TRBJ1-1; possibly TRBD1 for D (5 bases). This CDR3 has 14 residues. CDR1 and CDR2 (germline): MNHEY, SVGAGI. Trimming shortened V by 2 bases and J by 0 bases, and 7 bases separated the two germline ends. CDR3 region: CASSYQGLNTEAFF. The DNA of the CDR3 is TGTGCCAGCAGTTACCAGGGTCTGAACACTGAAGCTTTCTTT.

This rearrangement joins TRBV18 to TRBJ2-2, with D possibly being TRBD2 (6 bases). The germline V and J ends were trimmed by 6 bases and 4 bases, with 18 bases remaining between them. The germline V gene encodes CDR1 KGHSH and CDR2 LQKENI. The CDR3 is made up of 16 amino acids. CDR3 DNA sequence: TGTGCCAGCTCCCGGCTAGCGCCAGGAGGCACCGGGGAGCTGTTTTTT. Translating it yields CASSRLAPGGTGELFF.

Points on this clone: The sample holds other DNA sequences that translate to the same CDR3. The V gene is TRBV6-5, the J gene TRBJ1-1; D possibly corresponds to TRBD1 (5 bases). The germline V and J ends were trimmed by 6 bases and 0 bases, with 8 bases remaining between them. Per germline, CDR1 MNHEY and CDR2 SVGAGI. There are 13 residues in the CDR3. CDR3 sequence: CASRGGLNTEAFF. Here the CDR3 DNA reads TGTGCCAGCAGGGGGGGATTGAACACTGAAGCTTTCTTT.